Listed below are T cell receptor beta chains from one sample, sequenced in a study of OX40 agonist ivuxolimab in advanced cancers. Produced via immunoSEQ multiplex PCR; TCRdb's table is partial and in-frame only. In the table there are 72,000 or so clones, 81% of which are singletons. The specimen was CD4+ or CD8+ T cells sorted from blood, collected in a trial of the OX40 agonist ivuxolimab. These receptors were taken from an adult with an advanced solid tumor such as melanoma, head and neck, liver or kidney cancer. Both conserved end residues are part of each CDR3. A D gene is named only where the DNA matches it firmly. A row's size may be missing; if present it is once, few, many or a size class.

>once|TRBJ1-1|.|TRBV5-1
CASSLGGGLRMNTEAFF
TGCGCCAGCAGCTTGGGTGGAGGGTTGCGCATGAACACTGAAGCTTTCTTT
>.|TRBJ1-3|.|TRBV18
CASSPGADGNTIYF
TGTGCCAGCTCACCGGGTGCTGATGGAAACACCATATATTTT
>.|TRBJ2-7|TRBD2|TRBV27
CASFTSGRPYYEQYF
TGTGCCAGCTTCACTAGCGGGAGGCCCTACTACGAGCAGTACTTC
>.|TRBJ1-2|.|TRBV7-9
CASSGPGRPFGYGYTF
TGTGCCAGCAGCGGACCGGGACGGCCGTTTGGCTATGGCTACACCTTC
>once|TRBJ2-2|.|TRBV7-2
CASSLNTGELFF
TGTGCCAGCAGCTTAAACACCGGGGAGCTGTTTTTT
>.|TRBJ1-2|.|TRBV19
CASSMDGNYGYTF
TGTGCCAGTAGTATGGACGGGAACTATGGCTACACCTTC
>.|TRBJ2-1|TRBD1|TRBV7-3
CASSTTGTGLSLPFF
TGTGCCAGCAGCACAACCGGGACAGGTTTATCCTTACCGTTCTTC
>.|TRBJ1-3|.|TRBV7-2
CASSLLTGKTGNTIYF
TGTGCCAGCAGCTTACTAACCGGGAAGACTGGAAACACCATATATTTT
>.|TRBJ2-7|TRBD1|TRBV6-5
CASRLATTGYKQYF
TGTGCCAGCAGATTAGCAACGACAGGGTACAAGCAGTACTTC
>.|TRBJ1-1|.|TRBV18
CASSRKGVPNTEAFF
TGTGCCAGCTCGCGGAAGGGTGTCCCGAACACTGAAGCTTTCTTT
>.|TRBJ1-5|.|TRBV18
CASSPGVDQPQHF
TGTGCCAGCTCACCAGGGGTAGATCAGCCCCAGCATTTT
>.|TRBJ2-7|TRBD1|TRBV9
CASSVDRGTRGDEQYF
TGTGCCAGCAGCGTGGACAGGGGGACGCGCGGGGACGAGCAGTACTTC
>.|TRBJ1-3|.|TRBV7-9
CASSLTSGSISGNTIYF
TGTGCCAGCAGCTTAACTTCAGGATCCATCTCCGGAAACACCATATATTTT
>.|TRBJ2-6|.|TRBV11-1
CASSIEEWPGNGANVLTF
TGTGCCAGCAGCATAGAGGAGTGGCCGGGGAATGGGGCCAACGTCCTGACTTTC
>.|TRBJ2-3|.|TRBV20-1
CSAGSTDTQYF
TGCAGTGCCGGAAGCACAGATACGCAGTATTTT
>.|TRBJ2-3|.|TRBV2
CASMLGDTQYF
TGTGCCAGCATGCTAGGAGATACGCAGTATTTT
>.|TRBJ2-7|.|TRBV6-5
CASGLDGSGAYEQYF
TGTGCCAGCGGCCTTGACGGGAGTGGGGCTTACGAGCAGTACTTC
>.|TRBJ1-1|.|TRBV11-3
CASSLEYETMNTEAFF
TGTGCCAGCAGCTTAGAATACGAGACAATGAACACTGAAGCTTTCTTT
>.|TRBJ2-1|.|TRBV11-3
CASSFQGFYNEQFF
TGTGCCAGCAGCTTCCAGGGGTTCTACAATGAGCAGTTCTTC
>.|TRBJ2-3|.|TRBV2
CASRALDTQYF
TGTGCCAGCAGGGCGTTGGATACGCAGTATTTT
>.|TRBJ2-1|TRBD2|TRBV4-3
CASSQVYAGVDNEQFF
TGCGCCAGCAGCCAAGTGTATGCGGGAGTGGACAATGAGCAGTTCTTC
>.|TRBJ2-3|TRBD2|TRBV27
CASSSLAGGLDTQYF
TGTGCCAGCAGTTCCTTAGCGGGAGGGTTAGATACGCAGTATTTT
>.|TRBJ1-2|TRBD1|TRBV11-3
CASSLDGTVFNYGYTF
TGTGCCAGCAGCTTAGATGGGACAGTTTTTAACTATGGCTACACCTTC
>.|TRBJ2-7|.|TRBV9
CASSAGDGAYEQYF
TGTGCCAGCAGCGCGGGGGACGGTGCCTACGAGCAGTACTTC
>.|TRBJ1-2|TRBD1|TRBV6-5
CASRNRGLGYGYTF
TGTGCCAGCAGAAACAGGGGGCTCGGCTATGGCTACACCTTC
>.|TRBJ2-7|.|TRBV5-6
CASSLLNKDLEQYF
TGTGCCAGCAGCTTGCTTAACAAGGATCTCGAGCAGTACTTC
>.|TRBJ2-3|.|TRBV7-9
CASSSLGGLTDTQYF
TGTGCCAGCAGTTCCCTCGGGGGACTCACAGATACGCAGTATTTT
>once|TRBJ2-7|.|TRBV4-3
CASSQDRGAYEQYF
TGCGCCAGCAGCCAAGACAGGGGAGCCTACGAGCAGTACTTC
>.|TRBJ1-2|TRBD1|TRBV7-2
CASSLGQGNYGYTF
TGTGCCAGCAGCTTAGGACAGGGGAACTATGGCTACACCTTC